This TCR beta chain was sequenced in a study of beta chain features in type 1 diabetes. Study-level results: In all four CD4+ subsets, TCRB CDR3 length was significantly, moderately reduced in type 1 diabetes. cDNA-based sequencing might over-represent cells highly expressing TCR.

One heparinised draw, averaging around 120 mL, was taken per donor. Central memory, naive, regulatory and stem cell-like memory CD4+ cells were sorted by CD45RO/CCR7/CD25/CD127/CD95/CD27. Since all of the isolated RNA was reverse transcribed, expressed TCRB transcripts were what got sequenced. About 3.57 million reads, on average, came from each naive, central memory and regulatory T cell sample. Some clones are missing from TCRdb's copy, which holds only in-frame ones; the method was immunoSEQ multiplex PCR. The table shows more than 300,000 clones, with about a tenth occurring only once. This clone was picked up many times. No antigen is known for it. The CDR3 is 16 residues long. Trimming left V 5 bases short and J 0 bases short, with 15 bases between. The germline V gene encodes CDR1 MDHEN and CDR2 SYDVKM.

The sequence was collected from a man aged 25 to 40 with type 1 diabetes. This chain joins TRBV28 and TRBJ2-3; D not resolved. The sequencing input was central memory CD4+ T cells from blood. CDR3 region: CASSPYYISSTDTQYF. The CDR3 DNA follows: TGTGCCAGCAGTCCATACTACATCTCTAGCACAGATACGCAGTATTTT.